This T cell receptor (beta chain) was recorded in a study of blood T cells in healthy people across ages. Whole-study results and caveats: It was the long-lived donors that had more naive CD4+ cells and higher diversity than aged donors.

Drawing of peripheral blood yielded ten milliliters from each donor. Germline-derived CDR1 and CDR2 are LGHDT and YNNKEL (reference sequence). Trimming shortened V by 1 base and J by 12 bases, and 10 bases separated the two germline ends. The CDR3 length is 12 residues. Regarding this clonotype: Its antigen is not identified.

PCR was performed a second time for roughly 7 to 12 cycles using a sample-barcoded 5' primer and a J-beta primer mix. Each cDNA molecule was tagged by a template-switch adaptor with 12 random nucleotides. One entry per CDR3 protein, called by TCRdb with MiXCR from the 5' RACE reads. Of approximately 1,700,000 distinct CDR3 sequences listed, roughly 43% were seen once; the top ten hold 23%. The sequenced sample consisted of blood. The chain recombines TRBV3-1 with TRBJ2-1; D is possibly TRBD1 (6 bases). This TCR derives from a human donor in good health. For the CDR3, the DNA is TGTGCCAGCAGCCAAGGGACAGCGTCGCAGTTCTTC. It translates to CASSQGTASQFF.